This is a list of T cell receptor beta chains from one sample in a study of T cell repertoires in cytomegalovirus infection. TCRdb reprocessed the reads via MiXCR and lists one record per CDR3 protein. In the table there are about 200,000 distinct CDR3 sequences, 8% to 10% of which are singletons. Sequenced: PBMCs. These receptors originate from a human donor in good health (CMV status not recorded). Some clones in this sample may be carry-over from other donors' samples. The CDR3 runs from the conserved cysteine through the conserved F or W. D genes are given only for firm matches. Clone sizes are given selectively: once, few, many, or a class where the clone is expanded.

d_gene,v_gene,abundance,j_gene,CDR3aa,CDR3nt
NA,TRBV11-2,few,TRBJ2-7,CASSPVTGPRDEQYF,TGTGCCAGCAGCCCGGTGACAGGACCTCGGGACGAGCAGTACTTC
NA,TRBV28,many,TRBJ2-4,CASYGAGDPYPPHAKNIQYF,TGTGCCAGCTACGGGGCAGGGGATCCCTATCCGCCACATGCCAAAAACATTCAGTACTTC
NA,TRBV11-2,many,TRBJ2-1,CASRKGHPEQFF,TGTGCCAGCAGAAAAGGACATCCTGAGCAGTTCTTC
TRBD2,TRBV7-9,NA,TRBJ2-7,CASSLGPGPGLAPNPYEQYF,TGTGCCAGCAGCTTAGGTCCGGGGCCGGGACTAGCGCCGAATCCCTACGAGCAGTACTTC
NA,TRBV7-2,many,TRBJ1-5,CASSLPGRANQPQHF,TGTGCCAGCAGCTTACCGGGACGGGCTAATCAGCCCCAGCATTTT
TRBD1,TRBV7-2,many,TRBJ2-1,CASSTRQGSLSQFF,TGTGCCAGCAGCACCCGACAGGGATCCCTTTCGCAGTTCTTC
NA,TRBV7-9,many,TRBJ1-4,CASSSPGTDGEKLFF,TGTGCCAGCAGCTCACCAGGAACGGATGGGGAAAAACTGTTTTTT
NA,TRBV15,many,TRBJ1-5,CATTKSPGPNQQRAQQPQHF,TGTGCCACCACCAAGAGTCCAGGACCCAACCAACAAAGGGCTCAGCAGCCCCAGCATTTT
NA,TRBV29-1,NA,TRBJ1-1,CSVGLLEAFF,TGCAGCGTTGGACTCCTTGAAGCTTTCTTT
NA,TRBV7-2,many,TRBJ2-1,CASSFSGAYNEQFF,TGTGCCAGCAGCTTTTCGGGGGCCTACAATGAGCAGTTCTTC
NA,TRBV6-2/TRBV6-3,many,TRBJ2-5,CASTDRSKETQYF,TGTGCCAGCACCGACAGATCGAAAGAGACCCAGTACTTC
TRBD2,TRBV30,few,TRBJ2-5,CAWSPRTSGRQTQETQYF,TGTGCCTGGAGCCCACGGACTAGCGGGAGGCAAACACAAGAGACCCAGTACTTC
NA,TRBV7-2,many,TRBJ1-1,CASSLRGFTEAFF,TGTGCCAGCAGCTTAAGGGGGTTCACTGAAGCTTTCTTT
TRBD2,TRBV28,NA,TRBJ2-1,CASSLSSAGGNDNEQFF,TGTGCCAGCAGTTTAAGTTCGGCGGGGGGGAATGACAATGAGCAGTTCTTC
TRBD2,TRBV28,NA,TRBJ2-1,CASSILIAGGGNGQFF,TGTGCCAGCAGTATATTAATAGCGGGAGGGGGCAATGGGCAGTTCTTC
TRBD1,TRBV4-3,many,TRBJ1-1,CASSLTRGLDTEAFF,TGCGCCAGCAGCCTAACCAGGGGGTTGGACACTGAAGCTTTCTTT
TRBD1,TRBV15,many,TRBJ1-1,CATSRDPQGAEAFF,TGTGCCACCAGCAGAGATCCACAGGGGGCTGAAGCTTTCTTT
NA,TRBV7-2,many,TRBJ2-7,CASSLSPTEQYF,TGTGCCAGCAGCTTATCCCCAACCGAGCAGTACTTC
NA,TRBV20-1,many,TRBJ1-5,CSARTDSNQPQHF,TGCAGTGCTAGGACCGATAGCAATCAGCCCCAGCATTTT
NA,TRBV28,few,TRBJ2-7,CASSLSPNYEQYF,TGTGCCAGCAGTTTATCCCCGAACTACGAGCAGTACTTC
TRBD1,TRBV7-9,NA,TRBJ1-2,CASNPGQGAPGYTF,TGTGCCAGCAACCCGGGACAGGGGGCTCCTGGCTACACCTTC
NA,TRBV7-8,many,TRBJ1-3,CASSYVEGYSGNTIYF,TGTGCCAGCAGTTACGTGGAGGGTTACTCTGGAAACACCATATATTTT
NA,TRBV6-2/TRBV6-3,NA,TRBJ2-7,CASPGTNPVGEQYF,TGTGCCAGCCCCGGGACAAATCCGGTGGGGGAGCAGTACTTC
TRBD1,TRBV29-1,NA,TRBJ1-3,CSVDAAQTGDGNTIYF,TGCAGCGTCGATGCCGCCCAGACAGGGGATGGAAACACCATATATTTT
TRBD1,TRBV5-1,few,TRBJ1-4,CASSLRGGARRGEKLFF,TGCGCCAGCAGCTTGCGAGGGGGCGCCCGGCGGGGTGAAAAACTGTTTTTT
NA,TRBV7-8,NA,TRBJ1-1,CASSWEGSRTEAFF,TGTGCCAGCAGCTGGGAGGGGTCGAGGACTGAAGCTTTCTTT
NA,TRBV23-1,many,TRBJ2-5,CASSQSGQGIQETQYF,TGCGCCAGCAGTCAATCGGGCCAGGGCATACAAGAGACCCAGTACTTC
NA,TRBV6-6,few,TRBJ1-3,CASRADSRISGNTIYF,TGTGCCAGCAGAGCTGACAGCCGTATCTCTGGAAACACCATATATTTT
TRBD2,TRBV6-2/TRBV6-3,many,TRBJ2-1,CASSTRRASGVNEQFF,TGTGCCAGCAGTACCCGAAGGGCTAGCGGGGTTAATGAGCAGTTCTTC
NA,TRBV5-1,NA,TRBJ2-7,CASSPGGMSYEQYF,TGCGCCAGCAGCCCCGGCGGGATGTCCTACGAGCAGTACTTC
TRBD2,TRBV2,many,TRBJ2-1,CASRTLAGGAYNEQFF,TGTGCCAGCAGGACACTAGCGGGGGGGGCCTACAATGAGCAGTTCTTC
TRBD2,TRBV7-2,many,TRBJ2-7,CASSLRGLAGRGSDEQYF,TGTGCCAGCAGCTTAAGGGGACTAGCGGGACGGGGGTCGGACGAGCAGTACTTC
NA,TRBV7-2,many,TRBJ2-6,CASSLEGTRSGANVLTF,TGTGCCAGCAGCTTAGAGGGGACCCGCTCTGGGGCCAACGTCCTGACTTTC
NA,TRBV7-2,many,TRBJ2-7,CASSLVPRVSDEQYF,TGTGCCAGCAGCTTAGTTCCCAGGGTCAGCGACGAGCAGTACTTC
NA,TRBV20-1,NA,TRBJ1-2,CSAEDSLYGYTF,TGCAGTGCAGAAGACAGCCTCTATGGCTACACCTTC
TRBD2,TRBV20-1,NA,TRBJ2-1,CSAQRGPSYNEQFF,TGCAGTGCCCAGCGGGGGCCCTCCTACAATGAGCAGTTCTTC
NA,TRBV29-1,NA,TRBJ1-4,CSAWTDNGKLFF,TGCAGCGCCTGGACAGACAATGGAAAACTGTTTTTT
TRBD1,TRBV7-2,many,TRBJ1-5,CASSSTGTGNQPQHF,TGTGCCAGCAGCTCCACCGGGACAGGGAATCAGCCCCAGCATTTT
NA,TRBV7-8,many,TRBJ1-6,CASSSEVVVSPLHF,TGTGCCAGCAGCTCCGAGGTCGTCGTCTCACCCCTCCACTTT
NA,TRBV7-2,many,TRBJ2-5,CASSLTIQETQYF,TGTGCCAGCAGCTTAACGATCCAAGAGACCCAGTACTTC
TRBD1,TRBV28,NA,TRBJ1-2,CASSSGQGYFTF,TGTGCCAGCAGTTCAGGACAGGGGTATTTCACCTTC
NA,TRBV20-1,many,TRBJ1-1,CSASQVAGMSEAFF,TGCAGTGCTAGTCAAGTCGCAGGTATGTCTGAAGCTTTCTTT